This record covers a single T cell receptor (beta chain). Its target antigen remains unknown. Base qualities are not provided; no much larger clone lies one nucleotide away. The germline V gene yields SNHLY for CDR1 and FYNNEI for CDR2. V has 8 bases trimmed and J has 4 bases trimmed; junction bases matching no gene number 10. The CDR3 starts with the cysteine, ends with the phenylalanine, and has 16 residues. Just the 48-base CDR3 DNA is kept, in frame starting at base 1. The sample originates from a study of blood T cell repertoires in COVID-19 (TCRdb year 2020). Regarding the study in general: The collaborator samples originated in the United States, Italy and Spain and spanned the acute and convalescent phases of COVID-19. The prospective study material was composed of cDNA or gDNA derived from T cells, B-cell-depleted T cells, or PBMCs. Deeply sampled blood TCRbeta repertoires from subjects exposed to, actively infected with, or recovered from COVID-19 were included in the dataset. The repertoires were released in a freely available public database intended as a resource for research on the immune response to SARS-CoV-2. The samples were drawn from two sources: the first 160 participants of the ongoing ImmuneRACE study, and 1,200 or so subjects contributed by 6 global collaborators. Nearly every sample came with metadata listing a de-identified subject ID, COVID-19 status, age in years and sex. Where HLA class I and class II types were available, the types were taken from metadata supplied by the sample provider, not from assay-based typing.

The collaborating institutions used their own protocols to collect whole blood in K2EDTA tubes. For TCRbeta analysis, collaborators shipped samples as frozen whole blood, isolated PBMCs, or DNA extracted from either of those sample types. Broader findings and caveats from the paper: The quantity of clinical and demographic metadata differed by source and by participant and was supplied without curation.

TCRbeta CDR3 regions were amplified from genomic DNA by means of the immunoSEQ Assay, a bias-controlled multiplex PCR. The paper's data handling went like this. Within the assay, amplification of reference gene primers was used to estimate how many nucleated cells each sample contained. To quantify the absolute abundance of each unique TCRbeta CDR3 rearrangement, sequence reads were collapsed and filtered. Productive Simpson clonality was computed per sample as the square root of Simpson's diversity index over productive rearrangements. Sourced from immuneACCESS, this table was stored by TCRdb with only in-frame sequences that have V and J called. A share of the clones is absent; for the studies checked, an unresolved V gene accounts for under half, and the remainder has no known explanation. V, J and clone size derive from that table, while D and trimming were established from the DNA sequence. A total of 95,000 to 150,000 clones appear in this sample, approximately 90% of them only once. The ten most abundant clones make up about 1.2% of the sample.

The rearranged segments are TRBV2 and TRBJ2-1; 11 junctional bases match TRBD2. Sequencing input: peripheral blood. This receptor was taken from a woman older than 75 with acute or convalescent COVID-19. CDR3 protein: CASSGLLAGEYNEQFF. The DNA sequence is TGTGCCAGCTCAGGGTTACTAGCGGGAGAGTACAATGAGCAGTTCTTC.